This TCR beta chain was captured in a study of early T cells in non-severe SARS-CoV-2 infection. With 4 bases removed from V and 4 bases from J, the gap between germline ends came to 7 bases. Germline V gene sequence: CDR1 LGHDT, CDR2 YNNKEL (reference sequence). CDR3 length equals 13 residues. TCRdb recomputed calls from the 5' RACE reads with MiXCR, one row per CDR3 protein. The data contain tens of thousands of distinct CDR3 sequences, approximately 6% of them singletons. The starting material was whole blood, obtained at baseline. The V call is TRBV3-1, the J call TRBJ2-2; D perhaps matches TRBD1 (6 bases). This TCR came from an adult who was a healthcare worker with PCR-confirmed SARS-CoV-2 infection or an uninfected control (not recorded which). The CDR3 coding sequence is TGTGCCAGCAGCCCCAGGGGCACCGGGGAGCTGTTTTTT. Its translation is CASSPRGTGELFF.